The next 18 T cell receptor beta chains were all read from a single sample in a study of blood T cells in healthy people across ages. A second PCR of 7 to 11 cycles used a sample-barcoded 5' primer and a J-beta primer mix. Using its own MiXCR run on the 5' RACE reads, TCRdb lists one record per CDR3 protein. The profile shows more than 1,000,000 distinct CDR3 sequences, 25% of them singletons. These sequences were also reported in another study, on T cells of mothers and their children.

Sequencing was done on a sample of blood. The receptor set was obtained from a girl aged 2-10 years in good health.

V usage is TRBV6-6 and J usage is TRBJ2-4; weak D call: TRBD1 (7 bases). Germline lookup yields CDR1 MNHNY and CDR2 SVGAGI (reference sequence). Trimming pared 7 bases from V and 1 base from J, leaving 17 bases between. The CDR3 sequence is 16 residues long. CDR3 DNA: TGTGCCAGCACCAACCTTCAGGGGGGCGCCAAAAACATTCAGTACTTC. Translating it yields CASTNLQGGAKNIQYF.

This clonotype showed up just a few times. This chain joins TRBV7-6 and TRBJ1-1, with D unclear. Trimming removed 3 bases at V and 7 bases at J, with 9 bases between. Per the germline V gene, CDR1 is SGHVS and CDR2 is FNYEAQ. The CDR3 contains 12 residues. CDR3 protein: CASSFLGDEAFF. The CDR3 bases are TGTGCCAGCAGCTTTCTTGGAGATGAAGCTTTCTTT.

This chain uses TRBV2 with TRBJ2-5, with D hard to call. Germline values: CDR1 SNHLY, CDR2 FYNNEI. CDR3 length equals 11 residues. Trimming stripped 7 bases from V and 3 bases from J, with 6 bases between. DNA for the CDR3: TGTGCCAGCAACCAGGAAGAGACCCAGTACTTC. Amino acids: CASNQEETQYF.

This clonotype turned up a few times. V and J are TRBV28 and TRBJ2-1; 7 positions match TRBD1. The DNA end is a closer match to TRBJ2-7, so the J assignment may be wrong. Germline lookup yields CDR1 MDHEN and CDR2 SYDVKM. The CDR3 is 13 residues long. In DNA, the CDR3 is TGTGCCAGCAGTTTGGACAGGCACTACGAGCAGTACTTC. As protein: CASSLDRHYEQYF.

CDR3 sequence: CASSQESQFGSADTQYF. DNA for the CDR3: TGCGCCAGCAGCCAAGAATCGCAATTCGGGAGCGCAGATACGCAGTATTTT. The rearrangement uses TRBV4-1 and TRBJ2-3; possible D gene TRBD2, 6 bases. Trimming took off 0 bases at V and 4 bases at J, with 17 bases between the two ends. CDR1 is MGHRA, CDR2 YSYEKL, per germline. There are 17 residues in the CDR3.

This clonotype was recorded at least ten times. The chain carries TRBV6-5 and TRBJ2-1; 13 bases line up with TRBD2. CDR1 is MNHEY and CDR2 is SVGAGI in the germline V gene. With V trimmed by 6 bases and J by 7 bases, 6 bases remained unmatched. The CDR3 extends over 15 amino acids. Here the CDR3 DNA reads TGTGCCAGCAGCCTACTAGCGGGAGGGGATAATGAGCAGTTCTTC. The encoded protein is CASSLLAGGDNEQFF.

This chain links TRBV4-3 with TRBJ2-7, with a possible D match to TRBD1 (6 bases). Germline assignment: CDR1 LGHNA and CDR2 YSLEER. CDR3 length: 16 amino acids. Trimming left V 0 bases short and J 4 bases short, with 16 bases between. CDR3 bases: TGCGCCAGCAGCCAAGATCTCGCACAGGGTGCATACGAGCAGTACTTC. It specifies CASSQDLAQGAYEQYF.

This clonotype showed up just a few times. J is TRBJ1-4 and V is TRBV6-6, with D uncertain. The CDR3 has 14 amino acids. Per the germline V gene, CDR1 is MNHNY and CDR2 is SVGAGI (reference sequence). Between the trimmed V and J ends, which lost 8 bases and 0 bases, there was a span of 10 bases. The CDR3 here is CASSSDATNEKLFF. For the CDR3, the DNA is TGTGCCAGCTCCTCGGATGCAACTAATGAAAAACTGTTTTTT.

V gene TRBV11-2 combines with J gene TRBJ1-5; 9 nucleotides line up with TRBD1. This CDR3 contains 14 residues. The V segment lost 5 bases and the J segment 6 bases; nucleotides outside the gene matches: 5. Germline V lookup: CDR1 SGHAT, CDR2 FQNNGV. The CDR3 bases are TGTGCCAGCAGCCAAGGGACAGGGATTCAGCCCCAGCATTTT. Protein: CASSQGTGIQPQHF.

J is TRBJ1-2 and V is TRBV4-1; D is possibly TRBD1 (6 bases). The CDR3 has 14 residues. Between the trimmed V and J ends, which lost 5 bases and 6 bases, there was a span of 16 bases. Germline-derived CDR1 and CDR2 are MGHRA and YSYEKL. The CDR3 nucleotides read TGCGCCAGCAGCGCGACCCGGGACACTGATGGCTACACCTTC. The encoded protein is CASSATRDTDGYTF.

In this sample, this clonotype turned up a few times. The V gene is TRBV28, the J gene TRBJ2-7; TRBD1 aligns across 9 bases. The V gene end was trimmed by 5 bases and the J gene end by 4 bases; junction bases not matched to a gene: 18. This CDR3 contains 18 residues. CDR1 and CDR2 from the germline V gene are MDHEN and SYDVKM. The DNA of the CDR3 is TGTGCCAGCAGTCCCTGGGGGGGACAGGGTAACTTCCTTTACGAGCAGTACTTC. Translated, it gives CASSPWGGQGNFLYEQYF.

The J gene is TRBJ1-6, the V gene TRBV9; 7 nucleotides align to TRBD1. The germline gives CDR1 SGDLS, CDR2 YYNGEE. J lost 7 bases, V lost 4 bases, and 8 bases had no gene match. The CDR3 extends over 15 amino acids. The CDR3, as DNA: TGTGCCAGCAGCCCCACAGGGGCCGAGAATTCACCCCTCCACTTT. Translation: CASSPTGAENSPLHF. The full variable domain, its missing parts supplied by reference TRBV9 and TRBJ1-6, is DSGVTQTPKHLITATGQRVTLRCSPRSGDLSVYWYQQSLDQGLQFLIQYYNGEERAKGNILERFSAQQFPDLHSELNLSSLELGDSALYFCASSPTGAENSPLHFGNGTRLTVT.

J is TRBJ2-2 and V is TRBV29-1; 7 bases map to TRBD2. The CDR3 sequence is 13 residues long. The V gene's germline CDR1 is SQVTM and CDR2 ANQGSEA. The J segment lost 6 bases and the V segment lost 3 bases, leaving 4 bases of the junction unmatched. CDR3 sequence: CSVEFRGAGELFF. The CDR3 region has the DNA TGCAGCGTTGAGTTCCGGGGGGCCGGGGAGCTGTTTTTT.

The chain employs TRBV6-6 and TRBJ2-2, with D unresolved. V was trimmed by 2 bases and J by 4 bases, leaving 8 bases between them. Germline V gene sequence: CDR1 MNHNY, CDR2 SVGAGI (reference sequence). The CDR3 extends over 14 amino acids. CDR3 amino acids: CASSYLPGTGELFF. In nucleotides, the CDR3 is TGTGCCAGCAGTTACCTCCCGGGCACCGGGGAGCTGTTTTTT.

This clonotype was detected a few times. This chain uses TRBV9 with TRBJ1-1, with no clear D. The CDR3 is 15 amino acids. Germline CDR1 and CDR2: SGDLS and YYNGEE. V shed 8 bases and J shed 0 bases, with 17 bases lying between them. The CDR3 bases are TGTGCCAGTACAGTTGGCCGGGTCATGAACACTGAAGCTTTCTTT. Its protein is CASTVGRVMNTEAFF.

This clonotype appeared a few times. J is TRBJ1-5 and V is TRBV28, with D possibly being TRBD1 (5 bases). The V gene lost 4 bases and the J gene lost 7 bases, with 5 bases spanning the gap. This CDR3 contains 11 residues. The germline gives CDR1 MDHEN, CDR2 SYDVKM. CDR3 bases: TGTGCCAGCAGTTGGGACCAGCCCCAGCATTTT. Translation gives CASSWDQPQHF.

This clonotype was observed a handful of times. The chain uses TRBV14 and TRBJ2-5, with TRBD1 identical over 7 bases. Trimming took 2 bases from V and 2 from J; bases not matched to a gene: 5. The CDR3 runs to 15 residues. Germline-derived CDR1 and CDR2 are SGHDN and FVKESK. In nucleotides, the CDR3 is TGTGCCAGCAGCCAACTCCGGACAGGACAAGAGACCCAGTACTTC. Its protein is CASSQLRTGQETQYF.

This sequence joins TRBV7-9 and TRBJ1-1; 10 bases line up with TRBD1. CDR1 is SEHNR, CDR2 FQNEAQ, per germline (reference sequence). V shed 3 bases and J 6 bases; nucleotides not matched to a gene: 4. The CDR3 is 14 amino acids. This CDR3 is CASSFAGTGAEAFF. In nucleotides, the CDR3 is TGTGCCAGCAGCTTCGCCGGGACAGGGGCTGAAGCTTTCTTT.